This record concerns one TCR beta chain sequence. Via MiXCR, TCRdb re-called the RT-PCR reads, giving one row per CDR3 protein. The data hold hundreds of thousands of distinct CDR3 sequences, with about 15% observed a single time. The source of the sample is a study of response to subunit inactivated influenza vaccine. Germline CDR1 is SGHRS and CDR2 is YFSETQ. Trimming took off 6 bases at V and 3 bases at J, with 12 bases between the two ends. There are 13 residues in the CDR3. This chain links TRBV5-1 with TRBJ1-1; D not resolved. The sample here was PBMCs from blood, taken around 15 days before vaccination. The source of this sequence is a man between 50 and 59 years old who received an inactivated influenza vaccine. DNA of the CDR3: TGCGCCAGCAAGTTAGGATTGGACACTGAAGCTTTCTTT. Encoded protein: CASKLGLDTEAFF.